This TCR beta chain is drawn from a study of blood T cell repertoires in COVID-19. Across the whole study: Samples representing acute and convalescent COVID-19 were sourced from the United States, Italy and Spain. T cells, B-cell-depleted T cells, or PBMCs supplied cDNA or gDNA.

CDR3 size: 12 residues. V was shortened by 2 bases and J by 5 bases, with 9 bases between the two germline ends. Germline V gene sequence: CDR1 GTSNPN, CDR2 SVGIG (reference sequence). Study processing details: Estimation of nucleated cell counts was performed using reference gene primer amplification. The data were produced by immunoSEQ multiplex PCR, yet TCRdb's version contains in-frame clones alone and is incomplete. The V and J calls and clone size are taken from that table; D and trimming were inferred from the DNA. The data show approximately 200,000 clones, with around 84% seen just once and about 11% held by the top ten. Seattle researchers signed up patients amid active infection and tracked them longitudinally.

This TCR was sampled from a woman at least 80 years old with COVID-19, enrolled during active disease. The chain combines TRBV30 with TRBJ1-2, with D possibly TRBD1 on 6 matching bases. The sample was peripheral blood. DNA for the CDR3: TGTGCCTGGAGTTTACAGGGTTATGGCTACACCTTC. Translating it yields CAWSLQGYGYTF.